This record covers a single T cell receptor (beta chain). What it binds is not known. The data belong to a study of T cell responses to AZD1222 COVID-19 vaccine. Looking at the study overall: Researchers grouped second doses given at about 4 or about 12 weeks into one pool. Notes on the study in general: There were mostly white British donors and more females than males, and clonal diversity was possibly underestimated.

The germline V gene encodes CDR1 LNHDA and CDR2 SQIVND (reference sequence). The CDR3 is 14 residues long. The ends were cut back, 5 bases at V and 0 bases at J, with 10 bases in the middle. Generated by immunoSEQ multiplex PCR, the TCRdb table keeps only in-frame clones and is missing some. This table has 200,000 or so clones, about 87% appearing once. This rearrangement joins TRBV19 to TRBJ1-2; maybe TRBD1 (5 bases). The starting material was peripheral blood, obtained on day 0 of AZD1222 vaccination. The receptor comes from an adult in good health. The CDR3 region is CASSQEGTNYGYTF. The CDR3 DNA sequence: TGTGCCAGTAGTCAGGAGGGGACTAACTATGGCTACACCTTC.